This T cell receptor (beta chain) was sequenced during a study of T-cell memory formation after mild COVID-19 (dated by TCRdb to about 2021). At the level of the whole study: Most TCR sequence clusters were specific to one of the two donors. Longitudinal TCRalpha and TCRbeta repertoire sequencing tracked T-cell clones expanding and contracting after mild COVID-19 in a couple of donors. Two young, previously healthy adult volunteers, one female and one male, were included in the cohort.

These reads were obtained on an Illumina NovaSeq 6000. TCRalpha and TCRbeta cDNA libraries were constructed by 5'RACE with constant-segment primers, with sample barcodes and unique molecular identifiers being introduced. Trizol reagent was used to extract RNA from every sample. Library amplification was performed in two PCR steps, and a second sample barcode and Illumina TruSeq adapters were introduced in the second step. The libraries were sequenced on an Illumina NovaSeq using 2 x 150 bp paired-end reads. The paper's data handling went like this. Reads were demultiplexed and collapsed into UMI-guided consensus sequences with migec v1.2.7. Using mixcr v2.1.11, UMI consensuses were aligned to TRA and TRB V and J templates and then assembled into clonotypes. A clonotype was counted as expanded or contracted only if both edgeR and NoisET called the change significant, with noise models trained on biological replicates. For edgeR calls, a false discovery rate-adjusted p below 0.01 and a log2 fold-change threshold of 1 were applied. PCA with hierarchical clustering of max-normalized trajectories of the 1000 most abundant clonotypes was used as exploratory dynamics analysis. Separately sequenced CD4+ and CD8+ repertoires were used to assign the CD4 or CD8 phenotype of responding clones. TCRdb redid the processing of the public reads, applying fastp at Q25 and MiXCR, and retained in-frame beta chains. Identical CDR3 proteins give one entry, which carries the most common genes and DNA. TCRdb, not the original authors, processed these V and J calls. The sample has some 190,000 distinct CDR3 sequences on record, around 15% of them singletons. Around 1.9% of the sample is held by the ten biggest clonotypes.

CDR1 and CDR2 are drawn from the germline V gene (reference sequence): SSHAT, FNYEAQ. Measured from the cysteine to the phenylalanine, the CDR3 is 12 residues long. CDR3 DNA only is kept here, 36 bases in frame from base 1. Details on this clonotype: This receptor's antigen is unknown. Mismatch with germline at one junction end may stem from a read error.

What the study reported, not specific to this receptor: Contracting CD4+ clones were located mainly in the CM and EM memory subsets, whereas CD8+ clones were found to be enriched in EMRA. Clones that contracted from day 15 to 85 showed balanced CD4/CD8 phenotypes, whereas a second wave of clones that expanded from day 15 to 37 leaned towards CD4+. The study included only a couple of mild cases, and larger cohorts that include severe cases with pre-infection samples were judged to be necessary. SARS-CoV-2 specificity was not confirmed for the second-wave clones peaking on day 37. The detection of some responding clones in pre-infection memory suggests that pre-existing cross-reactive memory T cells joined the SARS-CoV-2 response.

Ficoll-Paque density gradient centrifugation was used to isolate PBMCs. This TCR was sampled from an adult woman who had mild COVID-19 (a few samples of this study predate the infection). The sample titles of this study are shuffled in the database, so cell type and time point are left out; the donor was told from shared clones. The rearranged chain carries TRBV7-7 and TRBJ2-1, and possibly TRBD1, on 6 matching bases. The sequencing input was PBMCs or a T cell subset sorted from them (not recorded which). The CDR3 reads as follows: CASSTQGSEQFF. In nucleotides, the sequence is TGTGCTAGCAGCACACAGGGCAGTGAGCAGTTCTTC.